This is a list of T cell receptor beta chains from one sample in a study of T cell repertoires in cytomegalovirus infection. TCRdb re-called the reads through MiXCR, storing one row per CDR3 protein. The sample records approximately 500,000 distinct CDR3 sequences, approximately 11% being singletons. Sequencing used PBMCs. The receptors were sampled from a human donor in good health (CMV status not recorded). Some clones in this sample may be carry-over from other donors' samples. The CDR3 runs from the conserved cysteine through the conserved F or W. A D gene is named only where the DNA matches it firmly. Expanded clones get a size class; other rows say once, few or many, or leave the size out.

TRBJ2-7 TRBD1 TRBV7-3 many TGTGCCAGCACCCCTAGGGGGCCAGGGCTTCTTTCTTCCTACGAGCAGTACTTC CASTPRGPGLLSSYEQYF
TRBJ2-7 - TRBV7-2 many TGTGCCAGCAGCCCCGCCTCGATCTACGAGCAGTACTTC CASSPASIYEQYF
TRBJ2-7 - TRBV9 few TGTGCCAGCAGGAGGTGGGTTTGCGAGCAGTACTTC CASRRWVCEQYF
TRBJ2-3 - TRBV11-2 many TGTGCCAGCAGCGCCTGGGACGGCCCCACAAGAGATACGCAGTATTTT CASSAWDGPTRDTQYF
TRBJ1-1 TRBD1 TRBV3-1 few TGTGCCAGCCGCGACAGGGGAGGCACTGAAGCTTTCTTT CASRDRGGTEAFF
TRBJ1-1 - TRBV2 - TGTGCCAGCAGTGACTCAGGGGACACTGAAGCTTTCTTT CASSDSGDTEAFF
TRBJ2-1 - TRBV4-2 - TGTGCCAGCAGCTCAAAGCTGTTGGGTAGGAACAATGAGCAGTTCTTC CASSSKLLGRNNEQFF
TRBJ2-1 TRBD2 TRBV28 many TGTGCCAGCAGCCCCGGGGGGGGGCTACGTTTCTATGAGCAGTTCTTC CASSPGGGLRFYEQFF
TRBJ2-7 - TRBV18 - TGTGCCACCAAGGACATCGCCCGTCAAGAGCAGTACTTC CATKDIARQEQYF
TRBJ2-7 - TRBV28 many TGTGCCAGCAGTCCGCGACAGGACTACCTATACGAGCAGTACTTC CASSPRQDYLYEQYF
TRBJ1-5 - TRBV20-1 - TGCAGTGCTAGTAGACCGGGGATCAATCAGCCCCAGCATTTT CSASRPGINQPQHF
TRBJ2-4 TRBD1 TRBV19 many TGTGCCAGTAGTTCTCAGGGACAGGGGGGGCACATTCAGTACTTC CASSSQGQGGHIQYF
TRBJ2-3 - TRBV25-1 - TGTGCCAGCAGTGACCGTCGACTCACAGATACGCAGTATTTT CASSDRRLTDTQYF
TRBJ2-7 - TRBV29-1 few TGCAGCGTCTCCCCCAGATTCTCCTACGAGCAGTACTTC CSVSPRFSYEQYF
TRBJ1-2 - TRBV19 - TGTGCCAGTAGTATGAGACAGAACTATGGCTACACCTTC CASSMRQNYGYTF
TRBJ2-5 TRBD2 TRBV20-1 few TGCAGTGCTAGAGATCGGGTACTAGCGGGAGCAGAGACCCAGTACTTC CSARDRVLAGAETQYF
TRBJ2-2 - TRBV27 many TGTGCCAGCAGACAGGGAGGGCCCCTAACCACCGGGGAGCTGTTTTTT CASRQGGPLTTGELFF
TRBJ2-5 - TRBV7-3 - TGTGCCAGCAGCTCGGGACGGCGGGAAGAGACCCAGTACTTC CASSSGRREETQYF
TRBJ2-3 TRBD2 TRBV4-1 many TGCGCCAGCAGCCCGCTACCGACTAGCGGAGGGGAAGATACGCAGTATTTT CASSPLPTSGGEDTQYF
TRBJ1-2 - TRBV12-3/TRBV12-4 - TGTGCCAGCAGTCCCGGGGGGGGCAATGGCTACACCTTC CASSPGGGNGYTF